This T cell receptor (beta chain) was profiled in a study of CD8 T cells in ankylosing spondylitis. General study results and limits: Disease-linked clones had a CD8+ phenotype and relatively low frequency in peripheral blood. From matched ankylosing spondylitis synovial fluid, disease-linked clones were reportedly recovered at significantly enriched levels. A TCR beta motif made of fewer than ten highly homologous variants seemed typical of ankylosing spondylitis blood. Some motif variants had been reported before (in reactive arthritis synovial fluid and blood).

The germline V gene encodes CDR1 ENHRY and CDR2 SYGVKD. Trimming removed 0 bases from V and 4 bases from J; junction bases left unmatched: 6. The CDR3 sequence is 15 residues long. With respect to this clonotype: Its antigen is unidentified.

TCRdb re-derived calls from the 5' RACE reads in MiXCR, one entry per CDR3 protein. This table has some 700,000 distinct CDR3 sequences, under 20% appearing once. The receptor's source is a male donor with ankylosing spondylitis. The rearrangement links TRBV10-3 to TRBJ2-7, with 7 bases lining up with TRBD2. The material sequenced was blood, either unsorted or a sorted T cell fraction (not recorded which). CDR3 residues: CAISESGASGYEQYF. As DNA, the CDR3 is TGTGCCATCAGTGAGTCCGGGGCTAGCGGATACGAGCAGTACTTC.